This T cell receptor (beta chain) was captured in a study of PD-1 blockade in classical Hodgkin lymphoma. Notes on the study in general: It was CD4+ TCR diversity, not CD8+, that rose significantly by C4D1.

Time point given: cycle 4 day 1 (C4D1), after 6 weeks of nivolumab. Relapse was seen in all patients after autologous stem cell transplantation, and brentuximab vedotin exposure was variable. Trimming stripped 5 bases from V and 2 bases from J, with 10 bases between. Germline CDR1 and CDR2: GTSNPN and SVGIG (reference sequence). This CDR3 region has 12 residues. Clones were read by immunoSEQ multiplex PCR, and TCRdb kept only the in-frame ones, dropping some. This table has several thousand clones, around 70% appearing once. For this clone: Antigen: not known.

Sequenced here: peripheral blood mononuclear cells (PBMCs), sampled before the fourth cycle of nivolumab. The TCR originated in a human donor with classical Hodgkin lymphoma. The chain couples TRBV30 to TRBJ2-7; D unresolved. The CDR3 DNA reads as TGTGCCTGGGTCGCCAGCGCCTACGAGCAGTACTTC. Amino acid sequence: CAWVASAYEQYF.